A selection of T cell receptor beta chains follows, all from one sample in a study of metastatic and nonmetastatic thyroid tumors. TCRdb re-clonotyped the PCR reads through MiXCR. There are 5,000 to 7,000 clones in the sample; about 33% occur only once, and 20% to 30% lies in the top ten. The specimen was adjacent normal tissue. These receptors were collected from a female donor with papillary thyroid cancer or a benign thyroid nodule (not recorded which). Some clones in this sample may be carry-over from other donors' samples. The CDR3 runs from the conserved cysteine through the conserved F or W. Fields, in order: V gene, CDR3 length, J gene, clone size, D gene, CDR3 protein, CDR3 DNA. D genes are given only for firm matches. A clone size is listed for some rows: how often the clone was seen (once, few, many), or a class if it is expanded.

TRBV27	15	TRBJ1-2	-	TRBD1	CASSLQGDPFYGYTF	TGTGCCAGCAGCCTTCAGGGGGACCCATTCTATGGCTACACCTTC
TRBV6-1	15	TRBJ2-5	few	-	CASSEGGRAAETQYF	TGTGCCAGCAGTGAAGGGGGCAGGGCAGCGGAGACCCAGTACTTC
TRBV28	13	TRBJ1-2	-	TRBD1	CASLDRGSYGYTF	TGTGCCAGCCTTGACAGGGGAAGCTATGGCTACACCTTC
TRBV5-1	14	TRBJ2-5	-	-	CASSLEPDGETQYF	TGCGCCAGCAGCTTGGAGCCCGACGGAGAGACCCAGTACTTC
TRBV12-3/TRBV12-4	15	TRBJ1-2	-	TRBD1	CASSQGQGGIYGYTF	TGTGCCAGCAGTCAGGGACAGGGCGGCATCTATGGCTACACCTTC
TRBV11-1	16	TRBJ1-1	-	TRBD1	CASSVGQGGVNTEAFF	TGTGCCAGTAGCGTCGGACAGGGGGGGGTGAACACTGAAGCTTTCTTT
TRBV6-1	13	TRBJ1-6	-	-	CASGQSYNSPLHF	TGTGCCAGCGGACAAAGCTATAATTCACCCCTCCACTTT
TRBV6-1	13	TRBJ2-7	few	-	CASSEALGYEQYF	TGTGCCAGCAGTGAAGCGCTGGGCTACGAGCAGTACTTC
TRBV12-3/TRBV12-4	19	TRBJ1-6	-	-	CASSFQAPTVSNYNSPLHF	TGTGCCAGCAGTTTCCAGGCACCGACAGTTTCTAACTATAATTCACCCCTCCACTTT
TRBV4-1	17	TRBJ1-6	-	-	CASSQEPPEGYNSPLHF	TGCGCCAGCAGCCAAGAGCCCCCGGAGGGGTATAATTCACCCCTCCACTTT
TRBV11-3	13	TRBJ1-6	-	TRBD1	CASSSGGNSPLHF	TGTGCCAGCAGCTCAGGGGGTAATTCACCCCTCCACTTT
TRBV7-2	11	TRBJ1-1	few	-	CASSLGGTAFF	TGTGCCAGCAGCCTAGGGGGGACAGCTTTCTTT
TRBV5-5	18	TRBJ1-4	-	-	CASSSPLEGKAIEEKLFF	TGTGCCAGCAGCTCCCCCCTAGAAGGGAAGGCGATCGAAGAAAAACTGTTTTTT
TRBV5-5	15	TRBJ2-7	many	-	CASSLGQGKPYEQYF	TGTGCCAGCAGCTTAGGGCAGGGAAAGCCCTACGAGCAGTACTTC
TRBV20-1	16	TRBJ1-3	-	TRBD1	CSARGQGGLSGNTIYF	TGCAGTGCTAGGGGACAGGGGGGCCTCTCTGGAAACACCATATATTTT
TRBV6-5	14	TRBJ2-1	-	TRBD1	CASSYSAGGGEQFF	TGTGCCAGCAGTTACTCGGCAGGGGGTGGTGAGCAGTTCTTC
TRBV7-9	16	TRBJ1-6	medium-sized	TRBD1	CASSLGQGFYNSPLHF	TGTGCCAGCAGTCTCGGACAGGGGTTCTATAATTCACCCCTCCACTTT
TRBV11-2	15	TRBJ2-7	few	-	CASSLDRGGTYEQYF	TGTGCCAGCAGCCTCGACAGGGGAGGGACCTACGAGCAGTACTTC
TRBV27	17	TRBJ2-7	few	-	CANSLGGGGIRDYEQYF	TGTGCCAACAGTTTAGGAGGGGGCGGTATCAGGGACTACGAGCAGTACTTC
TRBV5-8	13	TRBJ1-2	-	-	CASSLDEDAGYTF	TGTGCCAGCAGCTTAGATGAAGACGCCGGCTACACCTTC
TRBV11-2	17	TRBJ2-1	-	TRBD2	CASSGMWTSGSRNEQFF	TGTGCCAGCAGCGGAATGTGGACTAGCGGGAGTAGAAATGAGCAGTTCTTC
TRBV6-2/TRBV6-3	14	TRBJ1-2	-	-	CACSYSTSLGGYTF	TGTGCCTGCAGTTACTCGACCTCCCTCGGGGGCTACACCTTC
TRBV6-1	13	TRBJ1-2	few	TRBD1	CATGQGPNYGYTF	TGTGCCACTGGACAGGGTCCTAACTATGGCTACACCTTC
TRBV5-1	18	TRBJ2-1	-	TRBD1	CASSLQGAQGGIYNEQFF	TGCGCCAGCAGCCTTCAGGGGGCCCAAGGGGGCATCTACAATGAGCAGTTCTTC
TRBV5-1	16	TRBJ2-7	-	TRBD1	CASSSARTGDSRSQYF	TGCGCCAGCAGCTCGGCCCGGACAGGGGATTCGCGTTCGCAGTACTTC
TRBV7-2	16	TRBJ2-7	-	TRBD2	CASSLAASGGSYEQYF	TGTGCCAGCAGCTTAGCGGCTAGCGGAGGGTCCTACGAGCAGTACTTC
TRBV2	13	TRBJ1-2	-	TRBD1	CASLGQGFSGYTF	TGTGCCAGCCTAGGACAGGGGTTTTCTGGCTACACCTTC
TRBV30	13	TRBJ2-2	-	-	CAWRAALGGELYF	TGTGCCTGGAGGGCCGCCCTGGGAGGTGAGCTGTATTTT
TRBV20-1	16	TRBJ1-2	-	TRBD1	CSAASLMTGFSYGYTF	TGCAGTGCTGCGAGCCTCATGACAGGGTTCTCCTATGGCTACACCTTC
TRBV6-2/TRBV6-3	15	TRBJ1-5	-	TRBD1	CASSYSGQVEQPQHF	TGTGCCAGCAGTTACTCGGGACAGGTGGAACAGCCCCAGCATTTT
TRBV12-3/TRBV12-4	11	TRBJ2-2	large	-	CAMGNPGELFF	TGTGCCATGGGGAATCCCGGGGAGCTGTTTTTT
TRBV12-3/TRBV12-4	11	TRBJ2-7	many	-	CASSGSGTRDF	TGTGCCAGCAGCGGATCCGGGACAAGGGACTTC
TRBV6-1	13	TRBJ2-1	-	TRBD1	CATTGTGLNEQFF	TGTGCCACTACCGGGACAGGGCTAAATGAGCAGTTCTTC
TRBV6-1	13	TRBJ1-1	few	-	CASSTRLGTEAFF	TGTGCCAGCAGTACCCGATTGGGCACTGAAGCTTTCTTT
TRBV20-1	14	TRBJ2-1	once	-	CSARDHSSYNEQFF	TGCAGTGCTAGGGACCACTCCTCCTACAATGAGCAGTTCTTC